This TCR beta chain appears in the sequencing data of a study of T cells after posttransplantation cyclophosphamide. CDR3 length: 13 amino acids. V was trimmed by 2 bases and J by 6 bases, leaving 10 bases between them. Germline V lookup: CDR1 LNHDA, CDR2 SQIVND (reference sequence). The naive gate required viable CD3+CD4+ or CD3+CD8+ cells with CCR7+CD45RA+CD45RO-CD95-CD27+CD28+ phenotype. As for this clone: The antigen is not known.

The protocol was immunoSEQ multiplex PCR, while the TCRdb copy is restricted to in-frame clones and leaves out a portion. This table holds 31,000 or so clones, under 95% found once. Study-level points and caveats: Donor-recipient repertoire similarity was low at 1-2 months, rising over year one. TRB clonality was highly associated with recipient CMV seropositivity and reactivation.

This chain joins TRBV19 and TRBJ1-2; TRBD1 might be the D (6 bases). The sequenced material came from naive CD4+ T cells sorted from PBMCs. This TCR derives from a woman between 55 and 75 years old in good health, CMV-negative, and a related stem cell transplant donor. This chain's CDR3 is CASSITGLNGYTF. CDR3 DNA sequence: TGTGCCAGTAGTATAACAGGGCTGAATGGCTACACCTTC. Full variable domain (missing parts from reference TRBV19 and TRBJ1-2): DGGITQSPKYLFRKEGQNVTLSCEQNLNHDAMYWYRQDPGQGLRLIYYSQIVNDFQKGDIAEGYSVSREKKESFPLTVTSAQKNPTAFYLCASSITGLNGYTFGSGTRLTVV.